This entry describes one TCR beta chain. Primers: 60 Vbeta forward and 13 Jbeta reverse. Profiling relied on immunoSEQ multiplex PCR, and the TCRdb table lists in-frame clones only, not all of them. The sample shows over 200,000 clones, almost 80% of them seen only once. This entry belongs to a study of cytomegalovirus exposure and HLA in healthy donors. About the research overall: From HLA-typed donors, an early data release held 70 million to 100 million unique TCRs.

This CDR3 is 11 amino acids long. Germline assignment: CDR1 LNHDA and CDR2 SQIVND (reference sequence). The V gene lost 2 bases and the J gene lost 10 bases, with 6 bases spanning the gap. The sequenced material came from PBMCs. This TCR was recovered from a male donor in good health and CMV-seronegative. V and J are TRBV19 and TRBJ2-1, with unresolved D. CDR3 nucleotide sequence: TGTGCCAGTAGTATAAGCCGGGAGCAGTTCTTC. This sequence encodes CASSISREQFF. Filled out from reference TRBV19 and TRBJ2-1, the complete variable domain reads DGGITQSPKYLFRKEGQNVTLSCEQNLNHDAMYWYRQDPGQGLRLIYYSQIVNDFQKGDIAEGYSVSREKKESFPLTVTSAQKNPTAFYLCASSISREQFFGPGTRLTVL.